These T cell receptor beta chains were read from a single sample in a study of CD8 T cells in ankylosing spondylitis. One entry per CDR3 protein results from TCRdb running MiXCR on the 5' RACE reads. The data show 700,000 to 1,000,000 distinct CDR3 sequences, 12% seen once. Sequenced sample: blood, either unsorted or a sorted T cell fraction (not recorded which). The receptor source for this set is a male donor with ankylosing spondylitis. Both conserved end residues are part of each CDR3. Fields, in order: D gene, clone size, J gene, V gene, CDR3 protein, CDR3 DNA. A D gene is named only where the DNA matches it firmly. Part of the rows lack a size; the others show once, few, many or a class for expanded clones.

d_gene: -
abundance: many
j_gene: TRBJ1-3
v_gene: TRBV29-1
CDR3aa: CSVLPRSSGNTIYF
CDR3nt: TGCAGCGTTCTCCCCCGGAGCTCTGGAAACACCATATATTTT

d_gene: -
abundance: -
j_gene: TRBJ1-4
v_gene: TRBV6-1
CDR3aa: CASATWNLPNEKLFF
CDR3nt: TGTGCCAGCGCCACTTGGAACCTCCCTAATGAAAAACTGTTTTTT

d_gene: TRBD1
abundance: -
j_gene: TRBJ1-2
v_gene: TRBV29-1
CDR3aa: CSVESQGVYGYTF
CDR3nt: TGCAGCGTTGAATCGCAGGGGGTTTATGGCTACACCTTC

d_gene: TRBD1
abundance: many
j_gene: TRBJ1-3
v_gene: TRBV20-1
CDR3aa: CSARQPTGGPYHPSGNTIYF
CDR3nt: TGCAGTGCTAGACAACCCACAGGGGGTCCCTACCACCCCTCTGGAAACACCATATATTTT

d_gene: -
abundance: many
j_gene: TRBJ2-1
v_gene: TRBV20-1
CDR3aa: CSADRYNEQFF
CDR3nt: TGCAGTGCAGACAGATACAATGAGCAGTTCTTC

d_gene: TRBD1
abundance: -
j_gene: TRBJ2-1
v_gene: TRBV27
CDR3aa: CASSLMKGATYNEQFF
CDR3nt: TGTGCCAGCAGTTTAATGAAGGGGGCGACCTACAATGAGCAGTTCTTC

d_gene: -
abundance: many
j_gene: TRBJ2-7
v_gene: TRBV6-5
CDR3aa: CASSSLRGSYEQYF
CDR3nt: TGTGCCAGCAGTTCTCTCCGGGGGAGCTACGAGCAGTACTTC

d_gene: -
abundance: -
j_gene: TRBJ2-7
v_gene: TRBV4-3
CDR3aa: CASSQVLRSYEQYF
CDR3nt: TGCGCCAGCAGCCAAGTTTTGAGGTCCTACGAGCAGTACTTC

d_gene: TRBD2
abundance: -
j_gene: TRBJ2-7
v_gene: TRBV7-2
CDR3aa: CASSFKGLEGHEQYF
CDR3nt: TGTGCCAGCAGCTTCAAAGGACTAGAGGGCCACGAGCAGTACTTC

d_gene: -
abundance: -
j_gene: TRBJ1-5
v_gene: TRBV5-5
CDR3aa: CASSLVGSGSRAQHF
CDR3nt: TGTGCCAGCAGCTTGGTAGGGTCAGGTTCTCGGGCCCAGCATTTT

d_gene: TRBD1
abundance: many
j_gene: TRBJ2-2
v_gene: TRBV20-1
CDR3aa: CSARDRRGIGELFF
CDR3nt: TGCAGTGCTCGGGACAGACGAGGGATCGGGGAGCTGTTTTTT

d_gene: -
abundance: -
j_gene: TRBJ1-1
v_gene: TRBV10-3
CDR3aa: CAIRDVDTLNTEAFF
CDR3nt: TGTGCCATCAGGGACGTCGACACGCTGAACACTGAAGCTTTCTTT

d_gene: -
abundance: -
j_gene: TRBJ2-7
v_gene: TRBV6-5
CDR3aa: CASSYEGHGTYEQYF
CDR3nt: TGTGCCAGCAGTTACGAGGGACACGGCACCTACGAGCAGTACTTC

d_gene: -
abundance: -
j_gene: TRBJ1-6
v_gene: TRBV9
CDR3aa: CASSVARNSPLHF
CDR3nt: TGTGCCAGCAGCGTAGCTCGGAATTCACCCCTCCACTTT

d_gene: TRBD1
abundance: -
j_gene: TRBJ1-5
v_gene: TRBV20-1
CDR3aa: CSASGTGTLYSNQPQHF
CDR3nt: TGCAGTGCGTCCGGGACAGGGACCCTCTATAGCAATCAGCCCCAGCATTTT

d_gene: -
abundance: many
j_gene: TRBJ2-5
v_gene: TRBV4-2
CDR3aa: CASSNVAAETQYF
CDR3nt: TGTGCCAGCTCCAACGTAGCGGCTGAGACCCAGTACTTC

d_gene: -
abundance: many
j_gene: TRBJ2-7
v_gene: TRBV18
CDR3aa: CASSQGSYEQYF
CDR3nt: TGTGCCAGCTCACAGGGGAGCTACGAGCAGTACTTC

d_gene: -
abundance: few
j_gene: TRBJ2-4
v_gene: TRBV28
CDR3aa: CASKLRDFSRAKNIQYF
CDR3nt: TGTGCCAGCAAACTTCGAGATTTTAGTCGAGCCAAAAACATTCAGTACTTC

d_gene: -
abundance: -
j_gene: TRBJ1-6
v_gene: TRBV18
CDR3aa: CASSPPGRALHF
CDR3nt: TGTGCCAGCTCACCACCGGGCCGGGCCCTCCACTTT

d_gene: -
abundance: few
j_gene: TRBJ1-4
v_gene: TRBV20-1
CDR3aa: CSAGGRNEKLFF
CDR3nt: TGCAGCGCGGGAGGGAGGAATGAAAAACTGTTTTTT

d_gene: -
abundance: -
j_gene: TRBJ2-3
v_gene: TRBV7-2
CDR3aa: CASSLVRQYF
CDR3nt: TGTGCCAGCAGCTTAGTTCGGCAGTATTTT

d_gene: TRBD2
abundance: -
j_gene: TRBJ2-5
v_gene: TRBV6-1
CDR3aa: CASSPRGTSGRETQYF
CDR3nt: TGTGCCAGCAGTCCCCGTGGGACTAGCGGGCGGGAGACCCAGTACTTC

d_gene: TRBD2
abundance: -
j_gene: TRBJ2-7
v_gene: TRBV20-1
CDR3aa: CSARLAGFGIEQYF
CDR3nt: TGCAGTGCTAGACTAGCGGGGTTCGGGATCGAGCAGTACTTC

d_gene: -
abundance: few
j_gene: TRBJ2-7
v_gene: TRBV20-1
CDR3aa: CSARDSGVGEQYF
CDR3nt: TGCAGTGCTAGAGACTCAGGGGTGGGCGAGCAGTACTTC

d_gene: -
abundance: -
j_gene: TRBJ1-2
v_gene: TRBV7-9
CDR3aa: CASNQVKRGYGYTF
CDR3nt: TGTGCCAGCAACCAGGTTAAGAGGGGCTATGGCTACACCTTC

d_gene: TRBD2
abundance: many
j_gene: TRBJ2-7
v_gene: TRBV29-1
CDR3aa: CSVGLAGAYEQYF
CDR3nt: TGCAGCGTTGGACTAGCGGGAGCGTACGAGCAGTACTTC

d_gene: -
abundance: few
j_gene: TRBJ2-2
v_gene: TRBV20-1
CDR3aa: CSARWGTSSGELFF
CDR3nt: TGCAGTGCTAGGTGGGGGACATCGTCCGGGGAGCTGTTTTTT

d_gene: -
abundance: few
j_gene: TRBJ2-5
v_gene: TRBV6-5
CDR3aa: CASSYSYTATEETQYF
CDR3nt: TGTGCCAGCAGTTACTCGTATACCGCGACAGAAGAGACCCAGTACTTC

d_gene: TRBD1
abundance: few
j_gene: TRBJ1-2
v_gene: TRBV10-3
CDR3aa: CAINGQGGNYGYTF
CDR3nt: TGTGCCATCAACGGACAGGGTGGGAACTATGGCTACACCTTC

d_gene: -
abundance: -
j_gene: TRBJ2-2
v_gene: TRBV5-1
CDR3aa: CASSPSGGHPTGELFF
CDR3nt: TGCGCCAGCAGCCCCTCCGGGGGACACCCCACCGGGGAGCTGTTTTTT

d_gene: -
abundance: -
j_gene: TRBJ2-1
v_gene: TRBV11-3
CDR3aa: CASSLGLGDLGEQFF
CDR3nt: TGTGCCAGCAGCTTGGGTCTAGGTGATTTGGGTGAGCAGTTCTTC

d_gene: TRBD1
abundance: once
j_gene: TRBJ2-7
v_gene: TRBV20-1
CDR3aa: CSAGPGTGLQYF
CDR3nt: TGCAGTGCTGGACCCGGGACAGGGCTTCAGTACTTC